This TCR beta chain is drawn from a study of blood T cells in healthy people across ages. Findings and limits, study-wide: No one knew whether donors had CMV, which possibly confounded expanded clonotype changes.

Trimming at V came to 3 bases and at J to 5 bases, leaving 14 bases not matched to a gene. The V gene's germline CDR1 is DFQATT and CDR2 SNEGSKA (reference sequence). The CDR3 is 17 amino acids. With a J-beta primer mix and a sample-barcoded 5' primer, a second PCR ran about 6 to 11 cycles. Paired-end reads containing CDR3 totaled no fewer than 2.5 million for each sample. TCRdb re-called the 5' RACE reads with MiXCR, one entry per CDR3 protein. The sample holds under 2,000,000 distinct CDR3 sequences, 49% seen once. Every donor provided 8.5 to 10 milliliters of peripheral blood. PBMCs were isolated at a quantity of at least 7 million per sample. In the case of this clonotype: Its specificity is not known.

Sequencing used blood. The rearrangement links TRBV20-1 to TRBJ1-5; 9 bases are a match to TRBD1. The clonotype originates from a woman aged 35 to 49 in good health. The CDR3 is CSASVTGGIRSYQPQHF. The DNA for the CDR3 is TGCAGTGCTAGTGTTACAGGGGGCATTCGTTCGTATCAGCCCCAGCATTTT.